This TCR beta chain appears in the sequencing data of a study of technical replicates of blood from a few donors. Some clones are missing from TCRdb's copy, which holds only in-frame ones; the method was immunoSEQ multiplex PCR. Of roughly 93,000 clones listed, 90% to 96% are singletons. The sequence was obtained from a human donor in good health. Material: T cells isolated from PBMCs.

The chain's CDR3 is CAFPSRVSSYNEQFF. The CDR3 coding sequence is TGTGCATTTCCATCCAGGGTCAGCTCCTACAATGAGCAGTTCTTC. This chain connects TRBV30 to TRBJ2-1, with a weak D call TRBD1 (5 bases). This CDR3 region has 15 residues. Germline CDR1 is GTSNPN and CDR2 is SVGIG (reference sequence).